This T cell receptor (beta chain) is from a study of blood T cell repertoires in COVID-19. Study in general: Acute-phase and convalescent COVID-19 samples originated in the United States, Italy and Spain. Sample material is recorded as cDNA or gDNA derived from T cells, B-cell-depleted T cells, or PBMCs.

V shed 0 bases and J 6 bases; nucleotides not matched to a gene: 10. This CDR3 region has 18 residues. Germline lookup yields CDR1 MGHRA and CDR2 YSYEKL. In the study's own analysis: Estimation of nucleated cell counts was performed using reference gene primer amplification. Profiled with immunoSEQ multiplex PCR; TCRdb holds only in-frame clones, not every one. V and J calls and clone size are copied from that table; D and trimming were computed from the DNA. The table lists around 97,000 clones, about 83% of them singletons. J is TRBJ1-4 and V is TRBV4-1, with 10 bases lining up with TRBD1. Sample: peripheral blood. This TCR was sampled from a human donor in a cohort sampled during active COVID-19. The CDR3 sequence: CASSQDEGTGVWDEKLFF. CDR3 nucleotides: TGCGCCAGCAGCCAAGATGAGGGGACAGGGGTTTGGGATGAAAAACTGTTTTTT.